The clone carrying this TCR beta chain was detected a few times. The target antigen is unknown. One end of the junction fails to match germline, which may point to a read error. The data were obtained in a study of response to subunit inactivated influenza vaccine. Overall study findings and caveats: Each seasonal influenza vaccination recruits few new T cells, the authors suggested.

A single record per CDR3 protein comes from TCRdb applying MiXCR to the RT-PCR reads. The sample consists of fewer than 600,000 distinct CDR3 sequences, under 8.5% of them appearing once. There are 14 residues in the CDR3. From germline, CDR1 is MGHRA and CDR2 YSYEKL. The sequences come from PBMCs from blood, collected roughly 24 months after vaccination. The receptor was derived from a man aged 50 to 75 who received an inactivated influenza vaccine. The J gene is TRBJ2-7, the V gene TRBV4-1, with D uncertain. CDR3 bases: TGCGCCAGCAGTCAAGGCGACACTCTGTACGAGCAGTACTTC. Its translation is CASSQGDTLYEQYF.